A selection of T cell receptor beta chains follows, all from one sample in a study of control samples from healthy donors and cancer patients. Measured with immunoSEQ multiplex PCR; TCRdb has only the in-frame clones, and not every one. Here the sample spans more than 85,000 clones, 90% being singletons. Sequences were obtained from blood. Receptor source: a human donor in good health. The donor label of this sample is uncertain. Both conserved end residues are part of each CDR3. Fields, in order: J gene, D gene, clone size, V gene, CDR3 protein, CDR3 DNA. The D gene is left open where the match is weak. Size is omitted from some rows. Given values are once, few, many or a class for expanded clones.

j_gene: TRBJ1-2
d_gene: -
abundance: -
v_gene: TRBV9
CDR3aa: CASTPTGRMDYGYTF
CDR3nt: TGTGCCAGCACCCCGACAGGACGTATGGACTATGGCTACACCTTC

j_gene: TRBJ1-3
d_gene: TRBD1
abundance: -
v_gene: TRBV28
CDR3aa: CASSPGDRYHGNTIYF
CDR3nt: TGTGCCAGCAGTCCAGGGGACAGGTATCACGGAAACACCATATATTTT

j_gene: TRBJ1-4
d_gene: -
abundance: -
v_gene: TRBV5-4
CDR3aa: CASSLSQGGDEKLFF
CDR3nt: TGTGCCAGCAGCTTGTCCCAGGGAGGAGATGAAAAACTGTTTTTT

j_gene: TRBJ1-4
d_gene: TRBD1
abundance: -
v_gene: TRBV7-8
CDR3aa: CASSLGQGAGKLFF
CDR3nt: TGTGCCAGCAGCTTAGGACAGGGGGCAGGAAAACTGTTTTTT

j_gene: TRBJ1-1
d_gene: -
abundance: -
v_gene: TRBV30
CDR3aa: CAWKGPPLENTEAFF
CDR3nt: TGTGCCTGGAAGGGGCCGCCCCTAGAGAACACTGAAGCTTTCTTT

j_gene: TRBJ1-5
d_gene: -
abundance: -
v_gene: TRBV6-5
CDR3aa: CASSYSSNQPQHF
CDR3nt: TGTGCCAGCAGTTACAGTAGCAATCAGCCCCAGCATTTT

j_gene: TRBJ1-6
d_gene: TRBD1
abundance: -
v_gene: TRBV28
CDR3aa: CASSQRQGPLPNLYNSPLHF
CDR3nt: TGTGCCAGCAGCCAGAGACAGGGGCCCTTACCCAACTTATATAATTCACCCCTCCACTTT

j_gene: TRBJ1-1
d_gene: -
abundance: -
v_gene: TRBV5-5
CDR3aa: CATTAHMNTEAFF
CDR3nt: TGTGCCACCACAGCTCACATGAACACTGAAGCTTTCTTT

j_gene: TRBJ1-4
d_gene: TRBD1
abundance: -
v_gene: TRBV30
CDR3aa: CAWSRQGGSEKLFF
CDR3nt: TGTGCCTGGAGTCGACAGGGGGGGAGTGAAAAACTGTTTTTT

j_gene: TRBJ2-3
d_gene: -
abundance: -
v_gene: TRBV5-4
CDR3aa: CASSLEFGGADTQYF
CDR3nt: TGTGCCAGCAGCTTGGAGTTTGGGGGCGCAGATACGCAGTATTTT

j_gene: TRBJ1-2
d_gene: -
abundance: -
v_gene: TRBV27
CDR3aa: CASTKNMGYGYTF
CDR3nt: TGTGCCAGCACTAAAAACATGGGCTATGGCTACACCTTC

j_gene: TRBJ1-5
d_gene: -
abundance: -
v_gene: TRBV6-1
CDR3aa: CASSEALVYYQPQHF
CDR3nt: TGTGCCAGCAGTGAAGCGCTGGTCTATTATCAGCCCCAGCATTTT

j_gene: TRBJ1-4
d_gene: -
abundance: -
v_gene: TRBV4-1
CDR3aa: CASSQDLPLGDSGKLFF
CDR3nt: TGCGCCAGCAGCCAAGATCTCCCCCTAGGCGACTCAGGAAAACTGTTTTTT

j_gene: TRBJ1-2
d_gene: TRBD1
abundance: -
v_gene: TRBV6-5
CDR3aa: CASSYPLGTGIYGYTF
CDR3nt: TGTGCCAGCAGTTACCCCCTTGGGACAGGGATCTATGGCTACACCTTC

j_gene: TRBJ2-7
d_gene: -
abundance: -
v_gene: TRBV7-6
CDR3aa: CASSLDWSRRSYEQYF
CDR3nt: TGTGCCAGCAGCTTAGACTGGTCCCGAAGATCCTACGAGCAGTACTTC

j_gene: TRBJ2-5
d_gene: -
abundance: -
v_gene: TRBV5-1
CDR3aa: CASSLASRRQETQYF
CDR3nt: TGCGCCAGCAGCTTGGCGTCCAGAAGACAAGAGACCCAGTACTTC

j_gene: TRBJ1-5
d_gene: -
abundance: -
v_gene: TRBV3-1/TRBV3-2
CDR3aa: CASSLSQGGSPQHF
CDR3nt: TGTGCCAGCAGCCTATCTCAAGGGGGTTCGCCCCAGCATTTT

j_gene: TRBJ1-1
d_gene: TRBD1
abundance: -
v_gene: TRBV6-6
CDR3aa: CASRRGQGAAEAFF
CDR3nt: TGTGCCAGCAGACGGGGACAGGGGGCCGCTGAAGCTTTCTTT

j_gene: TRBJ2-5
d_gene: -
abundance: -
v_gene: TRBV5-5
CDR3aa: CASSLAGFQETQYF
CDR3nt: TGTGCCAGCAGCTTGGCAGGGTTCCAAGAGACCCAGTACTTC

j_gene: TRBJ2-7
d_gene: -
abundance: -
v_gene: TRBV5-8
CDR3aa: CASSLKQGPYEQYF
CDR3nt: TGTGCCAGCAGCTTGAAGCAGGGGCCCTACGAGCAGTACTTC

j_gene: TRBJ1-1
d_gene: -
abundance: few
v_gene: TRBV6-2/TRBV6-3
CDR3aa: CASSYPEGWGANTEAFF
CDR3nt: TGTGCCAGCAGTTACCCGGAAGGGTGGGGGGCCAACACTGAAGCTTTCTTT

j_gene: TRBJ2-2
d_gene: -
abundance: -
v_gene: TRBV18
CDR3aa: CANSPSPSDTGELFF
CDR3nt: TGTGCCAACTCACCGTCGCCGTCGGACACCGGGGAGCTGTTTTTT

j_gene: TRBJ2-3
d_gene: TRBD2
abundance: -
v_gene: TRBV10-3
CDR3aa: CAISVAGEEDTQYF
CDR3nt: TGTGCCATCTCGGTAGCGGGGGAGGAAGATACGCAGTATTTT

j_gene: TRBJ1-5
d_gene: -
abundance: -
v_gene: TRBV6-2/TRBV6-3
CDR3aa: CASSSAGGRQPQHF
CDR3nt: TGTGCCAGCAGTTCGGCGGGGGGGAGGCAGCCCCAGCATTTT

j_gene: TRBJ1-1
d_gene: -
abundance: few
v_gene: TRBV5-6
CDR3aa: CASSLGMGRAFF
CDR3nt: TGTGCCAGCAGCTTGGGAATGGGTAGAGCTTTCTTT

j_gene: TRBJ1-1
d_gene: -
abundance: -
v_gene: TRBV28
CDR3aa: CASSSSTTGSQAEAFF
CDR3nt: TGTGCCAGCAGCTCTAGCACCACAGGGAGTCAGGCTGAAGCTTTCTTT

j_gene: TRBJ1-1
d_gene: -
abundance: -
v_gene: TRBV14
CDR3aa: CASSQGQNQAFF
CDR3nt: TGTGCCAGCAGCCAAGGGCAAAATCAAGCTTTCTTT

j_gene: TRBJ2-1
d_gene: -
abundance: -
v_gene: TRBV12-3/TRBV12-4
CDR3aa: CASSFGPSRGFF
CDR3nt: TGTGCCAGCAGTTTCGGGCCGAGCCGGGGGTTCTTC

j_gene: TRBJ2-7
d_gene: -
abundance: -
v_gene: TRBV5-4
CDR3aa: CASSLGRASYEQYF
CDR3nt: TGTGCCAGCAGCCTTGGACGGGCCTCCTACGAGCAGTACTTC

j_gene: TRBJ2-4
d_gene: TRBD2
abundance: -
v_gene: TRBV7-6
CDR3aa: CASSPDSGGTGIQYF
CDR3nt: TGTGCCAGCTCCCCGGACAGCGGGGGTACCGGCATTCAGTACTTC

j_gene: TRBJ2-1
d_gene: TRBD2
abundance: -
v_gene: TRBV3-1/TRBV3-2
CDR3aa: CASSPGGLAFNEQFF
CDR3nt: TGTGCCAGCAGCCCGGGAGGACTAGCTTTCAATGAGCAGTTCTTC

j_gene: TRBJ1-5
d_gene: -
abundance: -
v_gene: TRBV28
CDR3aa: CASSPLNGGLGQPQHF
CDR3nt: TGTGCCAGCAGTCCCCTTAACGGGGGGCTAGGGCAGCCCCAGCATTTT